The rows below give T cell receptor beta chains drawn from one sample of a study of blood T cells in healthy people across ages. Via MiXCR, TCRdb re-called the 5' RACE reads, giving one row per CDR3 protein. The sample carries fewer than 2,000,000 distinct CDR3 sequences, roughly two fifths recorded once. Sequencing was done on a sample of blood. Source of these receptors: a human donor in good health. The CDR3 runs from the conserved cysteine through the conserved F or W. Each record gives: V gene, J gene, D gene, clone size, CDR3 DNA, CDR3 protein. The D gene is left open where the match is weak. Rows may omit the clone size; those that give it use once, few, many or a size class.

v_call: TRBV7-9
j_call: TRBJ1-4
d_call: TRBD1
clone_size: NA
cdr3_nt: TGTGCCAGCAACCAGGGGGTTGCTAATGAAAAACTGTTTTTT
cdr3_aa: CASNQGVANEKLFF

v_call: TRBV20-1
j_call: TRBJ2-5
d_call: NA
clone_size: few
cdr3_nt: TGCAGTGCCCTCGGGGGCTCCCATCACGAGACCCAGTACTTC
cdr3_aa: CSALGGSHHETQYF

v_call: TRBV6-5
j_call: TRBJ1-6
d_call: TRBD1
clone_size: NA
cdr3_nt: TGTGCCAGCAGTCCGACAGGGGACCCGGATTCACCCCTCCACTTT
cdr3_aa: CASSPTGDPDSPLHF

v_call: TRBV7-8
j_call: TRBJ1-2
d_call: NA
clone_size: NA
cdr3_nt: TGTGCCAGCAGCTTAGACGGGGACTACTATGGCTACACCTTC
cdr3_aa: CASSLDGDYYGYTF

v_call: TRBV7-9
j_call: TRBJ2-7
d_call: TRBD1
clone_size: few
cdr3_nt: TGTGCCAGCAGCTTCGGGACAGGGGCTTCCTACGAGCAGTACTTC
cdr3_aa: CASSFGTGASYEQYF

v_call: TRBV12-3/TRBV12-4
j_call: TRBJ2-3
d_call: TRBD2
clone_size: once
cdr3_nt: TGTGCCAGCAGTTCCACTAGCGGGGGCACAGATGCGCAGTATTTT
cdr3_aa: CASSSTSGGTDAQYF

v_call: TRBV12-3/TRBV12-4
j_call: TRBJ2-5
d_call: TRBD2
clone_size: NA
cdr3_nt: TGTGCCAGCACCAAAAGGGAGGGGACCCAGTACTTC
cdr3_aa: CASTKREGTQYF

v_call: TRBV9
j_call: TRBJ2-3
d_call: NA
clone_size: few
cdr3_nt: TGTGCCAGCAGCGTAGCGCCCCAGGGGTTCCCAGATACGCAGTATTTT
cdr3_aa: CASSVAPQGFPDTQYF

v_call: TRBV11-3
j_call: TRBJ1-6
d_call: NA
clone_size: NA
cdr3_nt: TGTGCCAGCAGCCCCGGGGCCGGCTCCTATAATTCACCCCTCCACTTT
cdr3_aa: CASSPGAGSYNSPLHF

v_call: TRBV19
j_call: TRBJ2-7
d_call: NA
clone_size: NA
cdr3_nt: TGTGCCAGTAGTACCGGAGTTTGGTCCTACGAGCAGTACTTC
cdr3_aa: CASSTGVWSYEQYF

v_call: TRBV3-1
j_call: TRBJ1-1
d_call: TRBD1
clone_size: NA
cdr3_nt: TGTGCCAGCAGCCAAGAAGCAGGGGGCGATCCGAACACTGAAGCTTTCTTT
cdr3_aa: CASSQEAGGDPNTEAFF

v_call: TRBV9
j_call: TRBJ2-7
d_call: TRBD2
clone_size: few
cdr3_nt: TGTGCCAGCAGCGTAGGCGGACTAGCGGGGGGTGAGCAGTACTTC
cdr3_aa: CASSVGGLAGGEQYF

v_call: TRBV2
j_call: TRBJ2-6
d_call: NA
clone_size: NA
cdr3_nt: TGTGCCAGCAGTGATGCCAGCTCTGGGGCCAACGTCCTGACTTTC
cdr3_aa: CASSDASSGANVLTF

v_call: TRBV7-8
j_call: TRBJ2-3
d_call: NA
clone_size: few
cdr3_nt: TGTGCCAGCAGCTTAGTCCTCGCGGCGGGGACCACAGATACGCAGTATTTT
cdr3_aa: CASSLVLAAGTTDTQYF

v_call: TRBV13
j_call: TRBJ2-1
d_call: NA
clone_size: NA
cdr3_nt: TGTGCCAGCAGCTTAGGGGACCGGACCAATGAGCAGTTCTTC
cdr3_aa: CASSLGDRTNEQFF

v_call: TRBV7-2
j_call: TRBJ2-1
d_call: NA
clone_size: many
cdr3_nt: TGTGCCAGCAGCTTAGGGCTAGCAGGCTCCTACAATGAGCAGTTCTTC
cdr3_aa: CASSLGLAGSYNEQFF

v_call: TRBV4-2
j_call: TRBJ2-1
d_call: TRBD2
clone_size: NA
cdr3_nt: TGTGCCAGCAGCCCCAAGATATTCGGGACTAGCGGCTACAATGAGCAGTTCTTC
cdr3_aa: CASSPKIFGTSGYNEQFF

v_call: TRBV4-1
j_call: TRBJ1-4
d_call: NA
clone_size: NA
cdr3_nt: TGCGCCAGCAGCCCACGACAAAATCCAACTAATGAAAAACTGTTTTTT
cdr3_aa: CASSPRQNPTNEKLFF

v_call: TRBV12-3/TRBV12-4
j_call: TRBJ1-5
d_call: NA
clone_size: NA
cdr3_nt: TGTGCCAGCTCCCTGGGGGGGATTTATAGCAATCAGCCCCAGCATTTT
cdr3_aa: CASSLGGIYSNQPQHF

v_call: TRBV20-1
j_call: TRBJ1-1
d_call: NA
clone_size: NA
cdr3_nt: TGCAGTGCTAGTAAGACCATGAACACTGAAGCTTTCTTT
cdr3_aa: CSASKTMNTEAFF

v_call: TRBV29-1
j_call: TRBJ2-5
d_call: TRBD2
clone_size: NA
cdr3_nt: TGCAGCGTTAACCACCTGGCGGGGGGGACCCAGTACTTC
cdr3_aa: CSVNHLAGGTQYF

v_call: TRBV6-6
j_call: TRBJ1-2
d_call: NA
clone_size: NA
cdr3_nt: TGTGCCAGCACTGATGGGGGGAGAGGTGACTACACCTTC
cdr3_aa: CASTDGGRGDYTF